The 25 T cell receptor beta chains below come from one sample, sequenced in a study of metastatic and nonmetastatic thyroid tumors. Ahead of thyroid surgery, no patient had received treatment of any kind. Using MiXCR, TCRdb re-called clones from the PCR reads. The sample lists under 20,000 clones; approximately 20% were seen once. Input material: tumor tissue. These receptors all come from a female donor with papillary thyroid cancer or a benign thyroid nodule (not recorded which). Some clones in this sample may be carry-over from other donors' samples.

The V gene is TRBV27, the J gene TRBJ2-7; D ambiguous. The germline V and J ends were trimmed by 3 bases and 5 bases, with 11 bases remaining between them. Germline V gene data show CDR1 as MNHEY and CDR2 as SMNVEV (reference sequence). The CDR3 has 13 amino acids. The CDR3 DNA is TGTGCCAGCAGTTTGGGCAAGGCCGACGAGCAGTACTTC. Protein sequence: CASSLGKADEQYF.

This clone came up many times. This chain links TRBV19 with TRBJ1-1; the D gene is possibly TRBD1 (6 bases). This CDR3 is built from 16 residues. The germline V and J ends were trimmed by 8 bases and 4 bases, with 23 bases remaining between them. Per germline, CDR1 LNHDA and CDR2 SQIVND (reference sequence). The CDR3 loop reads CASPQDPWGGGTEAFF. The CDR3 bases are TGTGCCAGTCCCCAGGACCCTTGGGGGGGCGGCACTGAAGCTTTCTTT.

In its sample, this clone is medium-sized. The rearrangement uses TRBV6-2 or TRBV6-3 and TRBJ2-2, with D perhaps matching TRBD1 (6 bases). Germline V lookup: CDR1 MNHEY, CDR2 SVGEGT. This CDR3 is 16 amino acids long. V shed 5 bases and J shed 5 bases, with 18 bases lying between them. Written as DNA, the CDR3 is TGTGCCAGCAGTAAAAACCGGGACATTCATACCGGGGAGCTGTTTTTT. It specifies CASSKNRDIHTGELFF.

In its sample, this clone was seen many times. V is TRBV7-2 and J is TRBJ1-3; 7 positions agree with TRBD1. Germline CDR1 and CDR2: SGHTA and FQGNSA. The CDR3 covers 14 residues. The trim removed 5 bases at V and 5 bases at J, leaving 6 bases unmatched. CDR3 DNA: TGTGCCAGCAGCCAGGGGGGGGCGAGAAACACCATATATTTT. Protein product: CASSQGGARNTIYF.

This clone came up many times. CDR3 nucleotide sequence: TGCAGCGTAGCCCCTGGGGGGGGGAACTATGGCTACACCTTC. Protein sequence: CSVAPGGGNYGYTF. The rearrangement links TRBV29-1 to TRBJ1-2; a possible D gene is TRBD1 (5 bases). The V gene's germline CDR1 is SQVTM and CDR2 ANQGSEA. The CDR3 is made up of 14 amino acids. Trimming took off 6 bases at V and 2 bases at J, with 16 bases between the two ends.

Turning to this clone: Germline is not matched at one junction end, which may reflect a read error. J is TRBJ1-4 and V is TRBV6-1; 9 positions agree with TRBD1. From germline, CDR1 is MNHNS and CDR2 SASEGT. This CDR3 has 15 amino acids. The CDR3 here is CACRDPTGGDEKLSF. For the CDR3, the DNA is TGTGCCTGCAGGGACCCGACAGGGGGAGATGAAAAACTGTCTTTT.

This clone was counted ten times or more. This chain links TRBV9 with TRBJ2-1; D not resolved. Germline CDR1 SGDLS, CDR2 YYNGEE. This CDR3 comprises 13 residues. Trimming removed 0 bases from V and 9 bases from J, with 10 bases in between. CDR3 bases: TGTGCCAGCAGCGTAGATGCGAGTCTTGAGCAGTTCTTC. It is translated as CASSVDASLEQFF.

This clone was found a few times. The CDR3 is CASSNYLQVSSGNTIYF. As DNA, the CDR3 is TGTGCCAGCAGTAACTACCTACAAGTCTCTTCTGGAAACACCATATATTTT. V usage is TRBV12-3 or TRBV12-4 and J usage is TRBJ1-3; unclear D gene. Trimming shortened V by 5 bases and J by 1 base, and 18 bases separated the two germline ends. The CDR3 is 17 amino acids.

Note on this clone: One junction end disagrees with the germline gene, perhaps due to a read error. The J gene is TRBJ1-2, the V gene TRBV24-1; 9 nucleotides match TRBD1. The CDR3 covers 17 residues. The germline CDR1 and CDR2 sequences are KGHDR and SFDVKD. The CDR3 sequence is CATSYLRDRGSDYGYTF. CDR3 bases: TGTGCCACCAGTTATTTGCGTGACAGGGGGTCGGACTATGGCTACACCTTC.

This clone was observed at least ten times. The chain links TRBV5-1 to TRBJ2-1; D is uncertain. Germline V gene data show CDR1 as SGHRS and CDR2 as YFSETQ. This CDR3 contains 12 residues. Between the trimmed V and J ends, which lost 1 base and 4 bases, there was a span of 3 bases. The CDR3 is CASSLQYNEQFF. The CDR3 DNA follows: TGCGCCAGCAGCTTGCAGTACAATGAGCAGTTCTTC.

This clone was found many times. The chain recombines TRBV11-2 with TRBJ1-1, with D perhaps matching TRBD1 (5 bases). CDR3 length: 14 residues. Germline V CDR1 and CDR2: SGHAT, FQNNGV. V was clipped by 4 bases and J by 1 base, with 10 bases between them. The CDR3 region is CASSWDGANTEAFF. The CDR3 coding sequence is TGTGCCAGCAGCTGGGATGGGGCGAACACTGAAGCTTTCTTT. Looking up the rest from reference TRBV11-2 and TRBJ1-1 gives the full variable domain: EAGVAQSPRYKIIEKRQSVAFWCNPISGHATLYWYQQILGQGPKLLIQFQNNGVVDDSQLPKDRFSAERLKGVDSTLKIQPAKLEDSAVYLCASSWDGANTEAFFGQGTRLTVV.

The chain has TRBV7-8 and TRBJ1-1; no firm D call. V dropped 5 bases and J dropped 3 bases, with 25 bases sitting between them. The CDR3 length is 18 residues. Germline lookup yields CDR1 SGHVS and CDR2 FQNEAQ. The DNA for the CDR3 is TGTGCCAGCAGCCGGACCACCGCATCGGGGATTGGGTACACTGAAGCTTTCTTT. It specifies CASSRTTASGIGYTEAFF.

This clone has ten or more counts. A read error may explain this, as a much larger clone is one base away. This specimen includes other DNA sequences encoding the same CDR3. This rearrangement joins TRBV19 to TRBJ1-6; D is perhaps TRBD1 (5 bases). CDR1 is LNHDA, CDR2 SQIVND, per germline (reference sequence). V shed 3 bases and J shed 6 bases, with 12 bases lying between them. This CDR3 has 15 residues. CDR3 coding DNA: TGTGCCAGTAGTATTCTGACCGGGGGTAATTCACCCCTCCACTTT. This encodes CASSILTGGNSPLHF.

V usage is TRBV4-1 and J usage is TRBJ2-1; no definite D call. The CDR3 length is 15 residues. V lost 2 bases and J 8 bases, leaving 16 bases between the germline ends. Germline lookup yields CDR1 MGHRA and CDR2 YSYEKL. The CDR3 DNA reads TGCGCCAGCAGCCAAACGGGCCCAGCCCCACATGAGCAGTTCTTC. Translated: CASSQTGPAPHEQFF.

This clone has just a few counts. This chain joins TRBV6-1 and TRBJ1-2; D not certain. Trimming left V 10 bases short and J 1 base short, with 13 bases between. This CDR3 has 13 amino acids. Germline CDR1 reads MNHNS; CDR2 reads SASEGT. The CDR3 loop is CATRPTVNYGYTF. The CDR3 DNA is TGTGCCACCAGGCCCACAGTTAACTATGGCTACACCTTC.

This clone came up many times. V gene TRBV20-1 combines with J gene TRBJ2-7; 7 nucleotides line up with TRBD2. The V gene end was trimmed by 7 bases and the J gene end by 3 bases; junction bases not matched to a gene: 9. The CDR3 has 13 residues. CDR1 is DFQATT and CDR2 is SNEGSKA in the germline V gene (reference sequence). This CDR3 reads CSGSELAIYEQYF. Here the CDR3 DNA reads TGCAGTGGGAGCGAACTAGCGATCTACGAGCAGTACTTC.

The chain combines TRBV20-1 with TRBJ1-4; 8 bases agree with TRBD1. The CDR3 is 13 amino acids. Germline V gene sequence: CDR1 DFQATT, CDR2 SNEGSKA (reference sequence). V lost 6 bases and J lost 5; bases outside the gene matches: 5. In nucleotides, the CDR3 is TGCAGTGCCACAGGGGGTAACAATGAAAAACTGTTTTTT. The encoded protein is CSATGGNNEKLFF.

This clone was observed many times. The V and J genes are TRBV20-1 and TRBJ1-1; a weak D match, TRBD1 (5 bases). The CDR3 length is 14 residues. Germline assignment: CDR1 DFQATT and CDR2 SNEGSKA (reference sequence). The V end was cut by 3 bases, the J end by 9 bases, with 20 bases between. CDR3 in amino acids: CSASGVREAGKAFF. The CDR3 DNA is TGCAGTGCTAGCGGGGTACGGGAGGCAGGGAAAGCTTTCTTT.

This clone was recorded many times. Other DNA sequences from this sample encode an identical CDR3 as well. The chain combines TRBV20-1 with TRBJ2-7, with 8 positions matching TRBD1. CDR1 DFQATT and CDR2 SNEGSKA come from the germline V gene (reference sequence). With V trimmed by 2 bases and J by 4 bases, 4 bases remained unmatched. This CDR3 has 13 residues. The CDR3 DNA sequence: TGCAGTGCTAGAAGACAGGGGAGATACGAGCAGTACTTC. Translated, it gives CSARRQGRYEQYF.

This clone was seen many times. The CDR3 coding sequence is TGTGCCAGCAGCCAAAAAAGCGGGAGGGCGGCGGATACGCAGTATTTT. Encoded protein: CASSQKSGRAADTQYF. The chain combines TRBV4-2 with TRBJ2-3, with TRBD2 matching over 10 bases. The J segment lost 6 bases and the V segment lost 2 bases, leaving 8 bases of the junction unmatched. This CDR3 has 16 residues. Germline V gives CDR1 LGHNA, CDR2 YNFKEQ.

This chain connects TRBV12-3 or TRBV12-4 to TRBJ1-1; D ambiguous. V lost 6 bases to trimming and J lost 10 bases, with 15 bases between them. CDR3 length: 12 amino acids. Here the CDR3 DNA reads TGTGCCAGCAGCCCGTTACGGTGGGGAGCTTTCTTT. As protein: CASSPLRWGAFF.

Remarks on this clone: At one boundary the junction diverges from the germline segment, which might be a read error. CDR3 sequence: CSATNVTSGRSVNELYF. The CDR3 region has the DNA TGCAGTGCTACCAACGTGACTAGCGGGAGGTCCGTTAACGAGCTGTACTTC. The chain couples TRBV20-1 to TRBJ2-7, with 13 bases that match TRBD2. The CDR3 loop spans 17 amino acids. Germline CDR1 reads DFQATT; CDR2 reads SNEGSKA (reference sequence).

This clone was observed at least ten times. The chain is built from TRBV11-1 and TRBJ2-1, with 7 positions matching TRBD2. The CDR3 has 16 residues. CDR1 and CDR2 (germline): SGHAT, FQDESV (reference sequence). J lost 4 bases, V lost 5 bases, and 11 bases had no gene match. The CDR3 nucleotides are TGTGCCAGCAGCGGAGGCGGGGGTGTGGTATACAATGAGCAGTTCTTC. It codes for CASSGGGGVVYNEQFF.

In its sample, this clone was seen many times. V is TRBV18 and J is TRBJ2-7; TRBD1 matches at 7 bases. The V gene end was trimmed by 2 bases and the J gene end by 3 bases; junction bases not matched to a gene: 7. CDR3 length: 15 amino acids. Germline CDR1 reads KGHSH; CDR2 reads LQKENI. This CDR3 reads CASSPETGPYYEQYF. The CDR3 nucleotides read TGTGCCAGCTCACCAGAGACAGGGCCCTACTACGAGCAGTACTTC.

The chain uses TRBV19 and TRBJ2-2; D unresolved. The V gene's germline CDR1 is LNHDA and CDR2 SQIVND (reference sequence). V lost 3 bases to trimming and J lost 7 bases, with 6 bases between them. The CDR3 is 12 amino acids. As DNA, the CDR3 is TGTGCCAGTAGTATCGGCTACGGGGAGCTGTTTTTT. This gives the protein CASSIGYGELFF.